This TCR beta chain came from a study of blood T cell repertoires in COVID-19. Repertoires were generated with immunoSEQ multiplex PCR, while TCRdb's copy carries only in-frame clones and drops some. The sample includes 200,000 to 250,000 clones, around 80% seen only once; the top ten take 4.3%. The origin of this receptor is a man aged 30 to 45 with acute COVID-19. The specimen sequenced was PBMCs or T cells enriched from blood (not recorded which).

Here the CDR3 reads CASGGQGFGNTIYF. CDR3 DNA sequence: TGTGCCAGTGGGGGACAGGGGTTTGGAAACACCATATATTTT. The genes are TRBV6-6 and TRBJ1-3; TRBD1 agrees at 10 bases. The J segment lost 3 bases and the V segment lost 9 bases, leaving 5 bases of the junction unmatched. Germline V gene data show CDR1 as MNHNY and CDR2 as SVGAGI (reference sequence). The CDR3 length is 14 residues.